The 3 T cell receptor beta chains presented below share a single source sample, sequenced in a study of blood T cell repertoires in COVID-19. This table comes from immunoSEQ multiplex PCR, and its TCRdb copy is limited to in-frame clones, with some not included. The sample contains about 160,000 clones, 86% of which appear only once. The sequenced material came from peripheral blood. These receptor sequences come from a man aged 50-59 years with active or convalescent COVID-19.

The gene calls are TRBV19 and TRBJ2-7; 12 bases line up with TRBD2. The CDR3 runs 19 residues. Germline CDR1 LNHDA, CDR2 SQIVND (reference sequence). Germline trimming cut 0 bases from V and 2 bases from J; bases unmatched to any gene: 11. The chain's CDR3 is CASSIDSWSSGRAPYEQYF. In DNA, the CDR3 is TGTGCCAGTAGTATAGATTCGTGGTCTAGCGGGAGGGCACCCTACGAGCAGTACTTC.

The chain joins TRBV18 to TRBJ1-1; D gene unclear. The length of the CDR3 is 14 residues. V shed 6 bases and J shed 11 bases, with 22 bases lying between them. CDR1 and CDR2 (germline): KGHSH, LQKENI. CDR3: CASSARGEGVGAFF. For the CDR3, the DNA is TGTGCCAGCTCTGCCCGGGGTGAGGGAGTAGGGGCTTTCTTT.

The chain has TRBV12-3 or TRBV12-4 and TRBJ1-5; TRBD1 is a possible D gene (5 bases). Trimming stripped 2 bases from V and 9 bases from J, with 11 bases between. CDR3 length equals 13 residues. The CDR3 nucleotides are TGTGCCAGCAGTTTAACGGCAGGGTCGCCCCAGCATTTT. This codes for CASSLTAGSPQHF.